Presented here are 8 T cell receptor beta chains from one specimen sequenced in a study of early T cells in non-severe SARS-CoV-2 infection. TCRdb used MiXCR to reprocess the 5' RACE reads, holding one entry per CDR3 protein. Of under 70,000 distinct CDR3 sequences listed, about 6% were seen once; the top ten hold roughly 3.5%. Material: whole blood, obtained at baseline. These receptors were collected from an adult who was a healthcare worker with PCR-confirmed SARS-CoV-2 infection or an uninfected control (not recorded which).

Here the CDR3 reads CATQGEGKRDWYEQYF. CDR3 DNA: TGTGCCACCCAGGGAGAGGGGAAGCGGGATTGGTACGAGCAGTACTTC. This rearrangement joins TRBV28 to TRBJ2-7, with TRBD2 identical over 7 bases. With 10 bases clipped from V and 4 bases from J, the junction kept 19 bases outside the gene matches. The CDR3 is 16 amino acids. Germline assignment: CDR1 MDHEN and CDR2 SYDVKM.

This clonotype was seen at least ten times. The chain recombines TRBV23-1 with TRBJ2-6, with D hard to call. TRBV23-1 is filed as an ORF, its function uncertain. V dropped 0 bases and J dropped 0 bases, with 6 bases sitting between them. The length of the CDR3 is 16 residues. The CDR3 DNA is TGCGCCAGCAGTCAATCGGGTCCCTCTGGGGCCAACGTCCTGACTTTC. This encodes CASSQSGPSGANVLTF.

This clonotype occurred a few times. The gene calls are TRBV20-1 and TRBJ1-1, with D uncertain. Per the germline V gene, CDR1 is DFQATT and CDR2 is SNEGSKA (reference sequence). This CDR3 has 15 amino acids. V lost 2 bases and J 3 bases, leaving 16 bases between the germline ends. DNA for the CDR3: TGCAGTGCTAGAACCTTTTGGGCTGGGTACACTGAAGCTTTCTTT. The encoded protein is CSARTFWAGYTEAFF.

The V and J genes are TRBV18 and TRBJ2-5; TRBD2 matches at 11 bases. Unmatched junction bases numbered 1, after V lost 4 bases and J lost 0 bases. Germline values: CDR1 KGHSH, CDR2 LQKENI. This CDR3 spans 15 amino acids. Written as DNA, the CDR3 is TGTGCCAGCTCACGACTAGCGGGGAACCAAGAGACCCAGTACTTC. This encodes CASSRLAGNQETQYF.

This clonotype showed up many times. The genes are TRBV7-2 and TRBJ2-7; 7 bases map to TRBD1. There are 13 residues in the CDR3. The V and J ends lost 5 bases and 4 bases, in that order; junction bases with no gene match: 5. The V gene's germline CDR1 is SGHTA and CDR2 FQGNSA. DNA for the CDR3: TGTGCCAGCAGCCTCGGACAGGAGTACGAGCAGTACTTC. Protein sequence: CASSLGQEYEQYF.

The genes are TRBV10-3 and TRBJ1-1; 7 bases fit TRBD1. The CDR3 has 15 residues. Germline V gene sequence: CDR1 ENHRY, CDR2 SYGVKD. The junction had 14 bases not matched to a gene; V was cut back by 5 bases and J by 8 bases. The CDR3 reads CAISPASTPDREAFF. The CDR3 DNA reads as TGTGCCATCAGTCCCGCATCGACTCCGGACAGGGAAGCTTTCTTT.

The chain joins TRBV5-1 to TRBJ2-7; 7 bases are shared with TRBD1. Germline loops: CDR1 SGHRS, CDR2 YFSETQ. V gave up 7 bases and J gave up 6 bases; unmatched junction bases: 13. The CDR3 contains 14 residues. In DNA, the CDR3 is TGCGCCAGCTGCACAGGGGTCAGAAGCTGCGAGCAGTACTTC. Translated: CASCTGVRSCEQYF.

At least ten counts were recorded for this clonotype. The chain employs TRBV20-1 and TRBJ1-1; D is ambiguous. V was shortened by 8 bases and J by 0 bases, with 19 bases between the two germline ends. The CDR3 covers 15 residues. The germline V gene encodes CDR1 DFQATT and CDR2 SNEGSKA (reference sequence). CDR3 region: CSPEYSLNMNTEAFF. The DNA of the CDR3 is TGCAGTCCGGAATACTCGTTGAACATGAACACTGAAGCTTTCTTT.